What follows is one TCR beta chain and its context. Assay used: immunoSEQ multiplex PCR; TCRdb lists only in-frame clones, some missing. The repertoire includes about 260,000 clones, 85% to 90% of them detected once, and 3.7% sits in the top ten. These data belong to a study of blood T cell repertoires in COVID-19. The CDR3 runs to 20 residues. The ends lost 4 bases at V and 0 bases at J; junction bases unmatched: 11. Germline V CDR1 and CDR2: SGHKS, YYEKEE (reference sequence). The receptor comes from a woman between 40 and 50 years old with acute or convalescent COVID-19. V gene TRBV5-5 combines with J gene TRBJ2-2, with 14 bases matching TRBD2. The source material was peripheral blood. For the CDR3, the DNA is TGTGCCAGCAGCCCGTTGGGGACTAGCGGGGGTAGCGCGAACACCGGGGAGCTGTTTTTT. It yields the protein CASSPLGTSGGSANTGELFF.